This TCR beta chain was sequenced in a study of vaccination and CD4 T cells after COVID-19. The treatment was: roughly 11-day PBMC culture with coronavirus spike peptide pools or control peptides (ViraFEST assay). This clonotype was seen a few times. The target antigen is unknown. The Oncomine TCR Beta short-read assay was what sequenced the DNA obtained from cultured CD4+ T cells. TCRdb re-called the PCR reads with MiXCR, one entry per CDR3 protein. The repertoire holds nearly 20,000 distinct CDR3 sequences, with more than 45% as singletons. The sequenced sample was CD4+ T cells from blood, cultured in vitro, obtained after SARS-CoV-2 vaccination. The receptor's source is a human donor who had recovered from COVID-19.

The CDR3 spells CASSGLLDTQYF. CDR3 in DNA: TGCGCCAGCAGTGGACTATTAGATACGCAGTATTTT. V is TRBV10-2 and J is TRBJ2-3; a possible D gene is TRBD2 (5 bases). With 4 bases removed from V and 5 bases from J, the gap between germline ends came to 7 bases. CDR1 WSHSY and CDR2 SAAADI come from the germline V gene. This CDR3 has 12 amino acids.